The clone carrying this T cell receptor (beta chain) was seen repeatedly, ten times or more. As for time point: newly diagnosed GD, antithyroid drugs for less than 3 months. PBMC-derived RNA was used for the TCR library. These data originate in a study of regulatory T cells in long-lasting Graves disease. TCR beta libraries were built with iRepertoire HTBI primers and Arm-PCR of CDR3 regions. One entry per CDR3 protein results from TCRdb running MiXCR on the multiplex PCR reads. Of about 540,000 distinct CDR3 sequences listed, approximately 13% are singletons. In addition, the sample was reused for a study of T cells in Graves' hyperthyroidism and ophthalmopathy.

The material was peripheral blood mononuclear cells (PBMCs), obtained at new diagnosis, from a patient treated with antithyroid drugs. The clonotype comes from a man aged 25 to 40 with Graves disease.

The CDR3 region has the DNA TGCAGCGTTGACGAAGGGAACTACAATGAGCAGTTCTTC. Amino acid sequence: CSVDEGNYNEQFF. V is TRBV29-1 and J is TRBJ2-1; no reliable D call. CDR3 length equals 13 residues. Germline values: CDR1 SQVTM, CDR2 ANQGSEA. Trimming took off 3 bases at V and 3 bases at J, with 9 bases between the two ends.